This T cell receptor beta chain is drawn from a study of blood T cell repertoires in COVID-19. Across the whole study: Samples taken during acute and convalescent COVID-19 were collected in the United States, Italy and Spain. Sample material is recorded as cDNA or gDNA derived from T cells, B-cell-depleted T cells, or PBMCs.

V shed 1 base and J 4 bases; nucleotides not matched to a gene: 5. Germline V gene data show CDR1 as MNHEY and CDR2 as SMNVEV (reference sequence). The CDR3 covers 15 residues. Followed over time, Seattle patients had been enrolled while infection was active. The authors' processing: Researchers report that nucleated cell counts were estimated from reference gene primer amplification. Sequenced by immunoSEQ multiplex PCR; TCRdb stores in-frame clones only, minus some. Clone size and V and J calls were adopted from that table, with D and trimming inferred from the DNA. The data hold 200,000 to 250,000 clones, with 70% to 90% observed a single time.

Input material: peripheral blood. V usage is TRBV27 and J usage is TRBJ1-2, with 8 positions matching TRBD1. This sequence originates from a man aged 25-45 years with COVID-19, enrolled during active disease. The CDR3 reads CASSLLQGDFYGYTF. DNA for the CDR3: TGTGCCAGCAGTTTATTACAGGGGGACTTCTATGGCTACACCTTC.